This paragraph reports one T cell receptor (beta chain). The antigen remains undetermined. CDR1 and CDR2 (germline): LGHDT, YNNKEL (reference sequence). V shed 0 bases, J shed 6 bases, and the junction held 14 bases outside the gene matches. The CDR3 has 19 amino acids. In TCRdb, the RT-PCR reads were re-called with MiXCR into one record per CDR3 protein. The sample lists more than 450,000 distinct CDR3 sequences; less than 8% were seen once. This entry comes from a study of response to subunit inactivated influenza vaccine. Study-level findings and limits: Seasonal influenza vaccination, on each occasion, was suggested by the authors to recruit few new T cells.

The TCR originated in a man between 50 and 75 years old who received an inactivated influenza vaccine. The specimen comprised PBMCs from blood, sampled about 24 months after vaccination. The rearrangement uses TRBV3-1 and TRBJ2-3; 11 nucleotides line up with TRBD2. CDR3 amino acids: CASSQDGIGTSGDVDTQYF. The CDR3 nucleotides are TGTGCCAGCAGCCAAGACGGGATCGGGACTAGCGGAGACGTTGATACGCAGTATTTT.